A single T cell receptor (beta chain) is shown here with its context. The antigen remains undetermined. Profiled with immunoSEQ multiplex PCR; TCRdb holds only in-frame clones, not every one. The sample lists some 67,000 clones, about four fifths occurring once. Germline CDR1 is SGHDT and CDR2 is YYEEEE. V was cut by 4 bases and J by 7 bases, with 18 bases left in between. The CDR3 totals 14 residues. The data were obtained in a study of T cell responses to AZD1222 COVID-19 vaccine. Regarding the study as a whole: Among the donors, most were white British and more were female, and clonal diversity was possibly underestimated. Two AZD1222 administrations were followed by greater Spike-specific TCR breadth and depth. At 160-218 and 743-854, vaccine-associated CD4 TCRs were dominant, and they spanned spike. Recipients of AZD1222 seropositive at baseline numbered only five or six.

This clonotype was sampled from an adult who received the AZD1222 COVID-19 vaccine. This chain connects TRBV5-6 to TRBJ2-7; D is uncertain. The material was peripheral blood, obtained 28 days after the second AZD1222 dose. The CDR3 here is CASSKELVPWEQYF. In DNA, the CDR3 is TGTGCCAGCAGCAAGGAACTGGTTCCGTGGGAGCAGTACTTC.